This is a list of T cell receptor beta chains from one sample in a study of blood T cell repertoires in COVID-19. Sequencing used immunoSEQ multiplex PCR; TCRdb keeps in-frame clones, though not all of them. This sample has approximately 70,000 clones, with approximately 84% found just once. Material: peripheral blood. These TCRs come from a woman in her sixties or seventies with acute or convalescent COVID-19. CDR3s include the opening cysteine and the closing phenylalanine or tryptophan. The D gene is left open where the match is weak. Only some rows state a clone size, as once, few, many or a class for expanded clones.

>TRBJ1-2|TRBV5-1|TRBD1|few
TGCGCCAGCAGCTTGCAGGGGGCGGACTATGGCTACACCTTC
CASSLQGADYGYTF
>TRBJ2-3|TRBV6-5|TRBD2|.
TGTGCCAGCAGCCTCGGGGGGGCTAGCACAGATACGCAGTATTTT
CASSLGGASTDTQYF
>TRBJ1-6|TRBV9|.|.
TGTGCCAGCAGCGTACAGGGTAATTCACCCCTCCACTTT
CASSVQGNSPLHF
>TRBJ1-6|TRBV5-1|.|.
TGCGCCAGCAGCGGCCAAGAATATAATTCACCCCTCCACTTT
CASSGQEYNSPLHF
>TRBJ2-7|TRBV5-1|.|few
TGCGCCAGCAGCCTAAGGGAGCGCGGGGAGCAGTACTTC
CASSLRERGEQYF
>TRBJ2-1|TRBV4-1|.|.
TGCGCCAGCAGCCAAGAAGTAAGGGGCTCCTACAATGAGCAGTTCTTC
CASSQEVRGSYNEQFF
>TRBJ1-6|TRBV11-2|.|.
TGTGCCAGCAGCCCAGGGTCCTCCTATAATTCACCCCTCCACTTT
CASSPGSSYNSPLHF
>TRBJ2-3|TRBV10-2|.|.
TGCGCCAGCAGCCAGGGAACAGATACGCAGTATTTT
CASSQGTDTQYF
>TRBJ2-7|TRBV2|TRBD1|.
TGTGCCAGCCAACAGGGGGTCACCTACGAGCAGTACTTC
CASQQGVTYEQYF
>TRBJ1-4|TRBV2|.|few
TGTGCCAGCAGTGGAGGGAATGAAAAACTGTTTTTT
CASSGGNEKLFF
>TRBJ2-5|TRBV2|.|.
TGTGCCAGCACCAAGGACTATAAAGAGACCCAGTACTTC
CASTKDYKETQYF
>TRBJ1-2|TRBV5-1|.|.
TGCGCCAGCAGCTTGTCAGGGGACTACGATGGCTACACCTTC
CASSLSGDYDGYTF
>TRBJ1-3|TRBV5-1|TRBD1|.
TGCGCCAGCAGCTTGGATCCACAGGGGGCAGGAAACACCATATATTTT
CASSLDPQGAGNTIYF
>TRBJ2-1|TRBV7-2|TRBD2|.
TGTGCCAGCAGCTTATTATTGGGTAGCGGGGGGGCCTACAATGAGCAGTTCTTC
CASSLLLGSGGAYNEQFF
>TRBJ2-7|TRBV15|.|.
TGTGCCACCAGCAGAGATCCCCGTACCGGGAGACTCCAGGGCTACGAGCAGTACTTC
CATSRDPRTGRLQGYEQYF
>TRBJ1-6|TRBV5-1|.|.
TGCGCCAGCAGCTTGGGCGGAACCTCGGGTGCAAATTCACCCCTCCACTTT
CASSLGGTSGANSPLHF
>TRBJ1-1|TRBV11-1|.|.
TGTGCCAGCAGCTCCCAATCCGGGTTCAACACTGAAGCTTTCTTT
CASSSQSGFNTEAFF
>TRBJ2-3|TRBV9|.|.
TGTGCCAGCAGCTTGACGGGGGTGAGCACAGATACGCAGTATTTT
CASSLTGVSTDTQYF
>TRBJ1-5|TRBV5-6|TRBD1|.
TGTGCCAGCAGCTCCGCCCCGGGACAGTTGAATCAGCCCCAGCATTTT
CASSSAPGQLNQPQHF
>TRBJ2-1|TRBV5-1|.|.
TGCGCCAGCAGCTTGGAACAGACCTACAATGAGCAGTTCTTC
CASSLEQTYNEQFF
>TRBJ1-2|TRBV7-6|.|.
TGTGCCAGCACCCCGGAGAGGGAGGGCTACACCTTC
CASTPEREGYTF
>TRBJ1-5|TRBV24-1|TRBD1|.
TGTGCCACCGGGGGGGGACAGGGGGCAATCCCACAGCCCCAGCATTTT
CATGGGQGAIPQPQHF
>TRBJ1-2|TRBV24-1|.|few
TGTGCCACCAGTGATTTTACTGAGCCCTATGGCTACACCTTC
CATSDFTEPYGYTF
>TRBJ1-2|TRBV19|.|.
TGTGCCAGTAGTATCGGACAAACTAACTATGGCTACACCTTC
CASSIGQTNYGYTF
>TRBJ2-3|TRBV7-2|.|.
TGTGCCAGCAGCCGCCAGGACAGAGGCACAGATACGCAGTATTTT
CASSRQDRGTDTQYF
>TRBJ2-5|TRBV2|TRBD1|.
TGTGCCAGCAGTGGGGACAGGCCCGTCCAAGAGACCCAGTACTTC
CASSGDRPVQETQYF
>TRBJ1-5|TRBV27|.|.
TGTGCCAGCAGTTTAATCCCAAATCAGCCCCAGCATTTT
CASSLIPNQPQHF
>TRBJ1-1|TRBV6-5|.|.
TGTGCCAGCAGTTCGGTCGCGGGCACTGAAGCTTTCTTT
CASSSVAGTEAFF
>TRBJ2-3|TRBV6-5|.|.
TGTGCCAGCAGTTACTCGAGACAGTTCACAGATACGCAGTATTTT
CASSYSRQFTDTQYF
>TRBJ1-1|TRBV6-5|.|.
TGTGCCAGCAGTTACTCTTTAGGCGGGGCGAACACTGAAGCTTTCTTT
CASSYSLGGANTEAFF
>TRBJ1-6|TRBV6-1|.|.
TGTGCCAGCAGTGAAATGGGGGGGATGAGCGGATCACCCCTCCACTTT
CASSEMGGMSGSPLHF
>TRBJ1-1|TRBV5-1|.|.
TGCGCCAGCAGCCTTGACCTCAGGGCCACTGAAGCTTTCTTT
CASSLDLRATEAFF
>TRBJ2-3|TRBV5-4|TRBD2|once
TGTGCCAGCAGCCCTAGCGGGGGGGACACAGATACGCAGTATTTT
CASSPSGGDTDTQYF